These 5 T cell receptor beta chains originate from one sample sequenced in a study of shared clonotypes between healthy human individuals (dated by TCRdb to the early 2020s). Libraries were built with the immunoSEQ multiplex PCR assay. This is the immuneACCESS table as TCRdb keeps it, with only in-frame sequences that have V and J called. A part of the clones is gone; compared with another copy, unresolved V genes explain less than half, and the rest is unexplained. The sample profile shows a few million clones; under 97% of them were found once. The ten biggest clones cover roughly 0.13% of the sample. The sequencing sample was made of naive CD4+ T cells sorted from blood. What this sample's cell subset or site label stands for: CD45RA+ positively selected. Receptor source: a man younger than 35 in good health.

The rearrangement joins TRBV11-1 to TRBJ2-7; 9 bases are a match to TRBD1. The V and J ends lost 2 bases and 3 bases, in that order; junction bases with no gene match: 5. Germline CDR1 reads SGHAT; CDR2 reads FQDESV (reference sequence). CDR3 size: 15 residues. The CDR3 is CASSLSGTGIYEQYF. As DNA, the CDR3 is TGTGCCAGCAGCTTAAGTGGGACAGGGATCTACGAGCAGTACTTC.

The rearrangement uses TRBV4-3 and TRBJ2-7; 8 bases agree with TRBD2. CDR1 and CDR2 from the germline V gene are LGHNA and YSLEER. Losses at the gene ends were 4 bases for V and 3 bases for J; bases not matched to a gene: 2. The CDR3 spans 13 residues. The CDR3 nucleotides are TGCGCCAGCAGCCTCCGGGAGGGCTACGAGCAGTACTTC. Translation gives CASSLREGYEQYF.

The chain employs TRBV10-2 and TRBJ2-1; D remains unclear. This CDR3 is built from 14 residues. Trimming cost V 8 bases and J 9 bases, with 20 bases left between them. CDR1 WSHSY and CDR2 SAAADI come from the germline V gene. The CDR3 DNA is TGCGCCAGCGTGAGGAGAACTCTAGGGTTTGAGCAGTTCTTC. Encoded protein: CASVRRTLGFEQFF.

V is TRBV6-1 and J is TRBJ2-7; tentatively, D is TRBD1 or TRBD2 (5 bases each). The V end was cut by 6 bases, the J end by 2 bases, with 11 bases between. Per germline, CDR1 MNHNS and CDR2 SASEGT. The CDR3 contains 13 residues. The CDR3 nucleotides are TGTGCCAGCAGCGGGACCGCTACCTACGAGCAGTACTTC. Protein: CASSGTATYEQYF.

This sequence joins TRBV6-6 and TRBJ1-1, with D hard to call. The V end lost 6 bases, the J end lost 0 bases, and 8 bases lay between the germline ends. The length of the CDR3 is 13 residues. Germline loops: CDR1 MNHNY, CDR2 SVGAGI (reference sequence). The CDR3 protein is CASRAPLNTEAFF. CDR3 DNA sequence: TGTGCCAGCAGGGCCCCCCTGAACACTGAAGCTTTCTTT.